The next 24 T cell receptor beta chains were all read from a single sample in a study of blood T cell repertoires in COVID-19. Sequencing used immunoSEQ multiplex PCR; TCRdb keeps in-frame clones, though not all of them. The sample has approximately 110,000 clones, about 74% seen once. Input material: peripheral blood. Receptors were obtained from an older man with COVID-19, enrolled during active disease.

The gene calls are TRBV9 and TRBJ2-1; 15 bases map to TRBD2. The CDR3 runs to 19 residues. The V and J ends lost 0 bases and 1 base, in that order; junction bases with no gene match: 5. Germline V gives CDR1 SGDLS, CDR2 YYNGEE. The CDR3 sequence is CASSVEGLAGGPSYNEQFF. In DNA form, the CDR3 reads TGTGCCAGCAGCGTAGAAGGACTAGCGGGAGGGCCATCCTACAATGAGCAGTTCTTC.

The rearrangement links TRBV9 to TRBJ1-3; 8 bases fit TRBD1. Germline trimming cut 2 bases from V and 0 bases from J; bases unmatched to any gene: 7. Germline CDR1 and CDR2: SGDLS and YYNGEE. This CDR3 has 17 amino acids. The CDR3 bases are TGTGCCAGCAGCGTCTTAGGACAGGGTGGCTCTGGAAACACCATATATTTT. Protein product: CASSVLGQGGSGNTIYF. The full variable domain, completed using reference TRBV9 and TRBJ1-3, is DSGVTQTPKHLITATGQRVTLRCSPRSGDLSVYWYQQSLDQGLQFLIQYYNGEERAKGNILERFSAQQFPDLHSELNLSSLELGDSALYFCASSVLGQGGSGNTIYFGEGSWLTVV.

This clone has at least ten counts. This chain connects TRBV6-6 to TRBJ2-2, with D maybe TRBD2 (6 bases). The V gene lost 5 bases and the J gene lost 5 bases, with 18 bases spanning the gap. The CDR3 is made up of 16 amino acids. CDR1 MNHNY and CDR2 SVGAGI come from the germline V gene (reference sequence). CDR3 in amino acids: CASSPWRALGTGELFF. Written as DNA, the CDR3 is TGTGCCAGCAGTCCCTGGAGGGCCTTGGGAACCGGGGAGCTGTTTTTT.

CDR3 residues: CASRSRVLAVCTGELFF. The DNA for the CDR3 is TGTGCAAGTCGCTCCCGAGTACTAGCGGTTTGTACCGGGGAGCTGTTTTTT. The chain has TRBV12-2 and TRBJ2-2; TRBD2 is the table's D call and was not checked against the DNA. TRBV12-2 is shown as a pseudogene. The CDR3 spans 17 residues.

The chain has TRBV28 and TRBJ2-1; 7 bases match TRBD1. Germline CDR1 MDHEN, CDR2 SYDVKM. The V segment lost 2 bases and the J segment 2 bases; nucleotides outside the gene matches: 3. This CDR3 contains 15 residues. The CDR3 coding sequence is TGTGCCAGCAGTTTAGTAGGGGGCACCTACAATGAGCAGTTCTTC. This gives the protein CASSLVGGTYNEQFF.

The chain links TRBV5-3 to TRBJ1-5, with D maybe TRBD1 (6 bases). TRBV5-3 carries the ORF label, with uncertain function. The CDR3 runs to 17 residues. V lost 0 bases and J lost 4, with 17 bases in between. The CDR3 protein is CARSLDGTKFRNQPQHF. The CDR3, as DNA: TGTGCCAGAAGCTTGGATGGGACAAAATTCCGGAATCAGCCCCAGCATTTT.

The gene calls are TRBV6-5 and TRBJ2-3; the match to TRBD2 covers 7 bases. The CDR3 runs to 15 residues. Germline CDR1 and CDR2: MNHEY and SVGAGI. The J segment lost 9 bases and the V segment lost 5 bases, leaving 14 bases of the junction unmatched. The CDR3 DNA follows: TGTGCCAGCAGTCGGCTAGCGGACCCCGGGCGGACGCAGTATTTT. Encoded protein: CASSRLADPGRTQYF.

The rearrangement uses TRBV19 and TRBJ2-7; 8 nucleotides match TRBD1. The CDR3 sequence is 15 residues long. CDR1 is LNHDA, CDR2 SQIVND, per germline (reference sequence). J gave up 0 bases and V 3 bases, and 4 bases lay outside the gene matches. The CDR3 DNA reads as TGTGCCAGTAGTATCCAGGGGGCGAGCTCCTACGAGCAGTACTTC. The encoded protein is CASSIQGASSYEQYF.

The rearrangement uses TRBV5-3 and TRBJ2-7, with a weak D call TRBD2 (6 bases). TRBV5-3 belongs to the ORF category, with a function that is uncertain. V dropped 1 base and J dropped 9 bases, with 20 bases sitting between them. The CDR3 spans 15 residues. The CDR3 loop reads CARSLLHLLHSGQYF. The CDR3 DNA is TGTGCCAGAAGCTTGCTTCATCTCTTACATAGCGGGCAGTACTTC.

The sample holds one count of this clone. The chain joins TRBV5-1 to TRBJ2-7; TRBD1 matches 8 bases. Trimming removed 7 bases from V and 2 bases from J; junction bases left unmatched: 8. The CDR3 spans 14 residues. Germline CDR1 reads SGHRS; CDR2 reads YFSETQ. The CDR3 bases are TGCGCCAGCTCCCAGACAGGGGAGACCTACGAGCAGTACTTC. Amino acid sequence: CASSQTGETYEQYF.

This chain connects TRBV5-5 to TRBJ2-7, with 7 bases identical to TRBD2. There are 15 residues in the CDR3. V dropped 0 bases and J dropped 4; count of bases not matched to a gene: 7. Germline V gene sequence: CDR1 SGHKS, CDR2 YYEKEE (reference sequence). This CDR3 reads CASSLAWDGGYEQYF. CDR3 in DNA: TGTGCCAGCAGCTTGGCCTGGGACGGGGGGTACGAGCAGTACTTC.

The chain joins TRBV15 to TRBJ1-1, with D maybe TRBD1 (5 bases). Germline V gives CDR1 LNHNV, CDR2 YYDKDF (reference sequence). This CDR3 spans 16 amino acids. V was shortened by 6 bases and J by 0 bases, with 17 bases between the two germline ends. The CDR3 loop reads CATSDPGEGLNTEAFF. The CDR3 region has the DNA TGTGCCACCAGTGACCCGGGGGAAGGCTTGAACACTGAAGCTTTCTTT.

This clone was recorded once. J is TRBJ1-1 and V is TRBV5-4; the D gene is possibly TRBD1 (5 bases). This CDR3 contains 12 residues. From germline, CDR1 is SGHNT and CDR2 YYREEE (reference sequence). The germline V and J ends were trimmed by 10 bases and 4 bases, with 14 bases remaining between them. CDR3 loop: CASGRALTEAFF. DNA for the CDR3: TGTGCCTCCGGCAGGGCACTCACTGAAGCTTTCTTT.

The chain employs TRBV13 and TRBJ2-3; D is undetermined. The CDR3 contains 13 residues. The germline V and J ends were trimmed by 5 bases and 4 bases, with 10 bases remaining between them. The germline V gene has CDR1 PRHDT and CDR2 FYEKMQ (reference sequence). CDR3: CASSPGHPDTQYF. The CDR3 coding sequence is TGTGCCAGCAGCCCCGGTCATCCAGATACGCAGTATTTT.

The sample holds one count of this clone. The rearrangement uses TRBV6-6 and TRBJ1-5; D is unclear. V shed 5 bases and J shed 5 bases, with 13 bases lying between them. Germline CDR1 is MNHNY and CDR2 is SVGAGI (reference sequence). The CDR3 is 14 amino acids. The CDR3 spells CASSRRSTDQPQHF. The DNA for the CDR3 is TGTGCCAGCAGTCGGAGAAGCACAGATCAGCCCCAGCATTTT.

V usage is TRBV27 and J usage is TRBJ1-6; no definite D call. The CDR3 consists of 14 residues. Trimming removed 1 base from V and 6 bases from J, with 7 bases in between. Germline CDR1 reads MNHEY; CDR2 reads SMNVEV (reference sequence). CDR3 DNA: TGTGCCAGCAGTTTATTGGAGACTAATTCACCCCTCCACTTT. Translation gives CASSLLETNSPLHF.

The genes are TRBV29-1 and TRBJ2-1; 8 bases line up with TRBD1. Looked up from germline, CDR1 is SQVTM and CDR2 is ANQGSEA. The CDR3 consists of 19 residues. Unmatched junction bases numbered 27, after V lost 7 bases and J lost 7 bases. CDR3 residues: CSARYGEGTRTGSRNEQFF. In DNA form, the CDR3 reads TGCAGCGCCCGTTATGGTGAGGGGACCAGGACAGGGTCCCGAAATGAGCAGTTCTTC.

The gene calls are TRBV9 and TRBJ1-3; D is unclear. The CDR3 is made up of 16 amino acids. The ends were cut back, 0 bases at V and 4 bases at J, with 14 bases in the middle. Germline CDR1 and CDR2: SGDLS and YYNGEE. The CDR3 coding sequence is TGTGCCAGCAGCGTAGGGTCCGGCGGCGGCGGAAACACCATATATTTT. Translated, it gives CASSVGSGGGGNTIYF.

The J gene is TRBJ1-4, the V gene TRBV7-2; D perhaps matches TRBD1 (6 bases). The ends were cut back, 0 bases at V and 7 bases at J, with 15 bases in the middle. Germline V CDR1 and CDR2: SGHTA, FQGNSA. CDR3 length equals 16 residues. Here the CDR3 reads CASSLAAGVGVEKLFF. CDR3 nucleotide sequence: TGTGCCAGCAGCTTAGCGGCAGGGGTTGGTGTTGAAAAACTGTTTTTT.

CDR3 sequence (DNA): TGTGCCAGCAGCTCTACTATATCAACCGGAACCGGGGAGCTGTTTTTT. Protein: CASSSTISTGTGELFF. The V and J genes are TRBV11-1 and TRBJ2-2; D not certain. The V and J ends lost 4 bases and 5 bases respectively, with 17 bases between them. The CDR3 totals 16 residues. Per germline, CDR1 SGHAT and CDR2 FQDESV (reference sequence).

This chain joins TRBV19 and TRBJ1-5; D is unclear. Germline V gives CDR1 LNHDA, CDR2 SQIVND (reference sequence). V shed 5 bases and J shed 5 bases, with 13 bases lying between them. There are 14 residues in the CDR3. The CDR3 loop is CASSSNGIDQPQHF. CDR3 in DNA: TGTGCCAGTAGTTCCAATGGTATAGATCAGCCCCAGCATTTT. The full variable domain, rest sourced from reference TRBV19 and TRBJ1-5, is DGGITQSPKYLFRKEGQNVTLSCEQNLNHDAMYWYRQDPGQGLRLIYYSQIVNDFQKGDIAEGYSVSREKKESFPLTVTSAQKNPTAFYLCASSSNGIDQPQHFGDGTRLSIL.

This chain joins TRBV5-1 and TRBJ2-1; 9 nucleotides match TRBD1. This CDR3 is 14 amino acids long. Germline V lookup: CDR1 SGHRS, CDR2 YFSETQ. Trimming cost V 4 bases and J 6 bases; bases outside gene matches: 5. The CDR3 loop is CASSIRDRVNEQFF. Written as DNA, the CDR3 is TGCGCCAGCAGCATCCGGGACAGGGTCAATGAGCAGTTCTTC.

This clone occurred once. The genes are TRBV7-9 and TRBJ1-4; TRBD1 aligns across 10 bases. CDR1 and CDR2 (germline): SEHNR, FQNEAQ (reference sequence). The CDR3 loop spans 16 amino acids. With V trimmed by 6 bases and J by 7 bases, 11 bases remained unmatched. The CDR3 loop reads CASSPAQDRGIEKLFF. CDR3 bases: TGTGCCAGCAGTCCAGCACAGGACAGGGGGATTGAAAAACTGTTTTTT.

The V gene is TRBV6-2 or TRBV6-3, the J gene TRBJ2-1; perhaps TRBD2 as D (6 bases). V was shortened by 7 bases and J by 6 bases, with 25 bases between the two germline ends. The CDR3 has 17 residues. Germline loops: CDR1 MNHEY, CDR2 SVGEGT. This CDR3 is CASTPPTGDPGSNEQFF. The CDR3 DNA is TGTGCCAGCACCCCGCCCACGGGGGACCCGGGGAGCAATGAGCAGTTCTTC.